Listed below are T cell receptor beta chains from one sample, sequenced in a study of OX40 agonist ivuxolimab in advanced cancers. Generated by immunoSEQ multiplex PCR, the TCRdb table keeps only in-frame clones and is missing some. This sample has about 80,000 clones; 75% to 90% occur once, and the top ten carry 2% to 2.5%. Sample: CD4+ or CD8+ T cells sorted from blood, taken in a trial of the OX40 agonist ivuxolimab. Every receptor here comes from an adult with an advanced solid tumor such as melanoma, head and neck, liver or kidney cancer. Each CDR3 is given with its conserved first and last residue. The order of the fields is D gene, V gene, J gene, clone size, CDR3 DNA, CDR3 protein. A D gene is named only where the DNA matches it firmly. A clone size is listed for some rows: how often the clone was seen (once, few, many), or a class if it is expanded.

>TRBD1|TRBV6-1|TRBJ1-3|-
TGTGCCAGCCGGGACAGGGGCTCTGGAAACACCATATATTTT
CASRDRGSGNTIYF
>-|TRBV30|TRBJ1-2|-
TGTGCCTGGAGTGTAGGAGGAGCAAGGAGCTATGGCTACACCTTC
CAWSVGGARSYGYTF
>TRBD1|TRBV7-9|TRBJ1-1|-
TGTGCCAGCAGTTCAGACAGGGGGCTAACCTCGATAATTGAAGCTTTCTTT
CASSSDRGLTSIIEAFF
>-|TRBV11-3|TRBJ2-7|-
TGTGCCAGCAGCTTAGACGGGGTCGGGCAGTACTTC
CASSLDGVGQYF
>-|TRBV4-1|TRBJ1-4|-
TGCGCCAGCAGCCAAGAAAGGAGCGGGGGGGGTAATGAAAAACTGTTTTTT
CASSQERSGGGNEKLFF
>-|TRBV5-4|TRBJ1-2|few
TGTGCCAGCACCTTCCCGGACAGCAACTATGGCTACACCTTC
CASTFPDSNYGYTF
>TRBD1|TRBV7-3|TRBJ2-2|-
TGTGCCAGCAGCCAGAGGGGGCTTGCAGGACGGACCGGGGAGCTGTTTTTT
CASSQRGLAGRTGELFF
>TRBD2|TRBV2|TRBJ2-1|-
TGTGCCACTGGGGCTAGCGGGAGCGGTGAGCAGTTCTTC
CATGASGSGEQFF
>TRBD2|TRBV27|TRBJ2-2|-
TGTGCCAGCAGCCTAGCGGGGGGGCAAACCGGGGAGCTGTTTTTT
CASSLAGGQTGELFF
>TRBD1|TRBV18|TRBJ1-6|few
TGTGCCAGCTCACCGGCAGGGGGAAATTCACCCCTCCACTTT
CASSPAGGNSPLHF
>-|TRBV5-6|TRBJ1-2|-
TGTGCCAGCAGCTTTGGACAGAACTATGGCTACACCTTC
CASSFGQNYGYTF
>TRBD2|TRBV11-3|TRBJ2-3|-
TGTGCCAGCAGCTTACTAGCGGGGGGGCAGGATACGCAGTATTTT
CASSLLAGGQDTQYF
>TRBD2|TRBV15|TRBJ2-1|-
TGTGCCACCAGCAGAGGTCTACTAGCGGGAGTGGGCTACAATGAGCAGTTCTTC
CATSRGLLAGVGYNEQFF
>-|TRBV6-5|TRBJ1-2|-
TGTGCCAGCAGTTACCAGACAGCTGGCTACACCTTC
CASSYQTAGYTF
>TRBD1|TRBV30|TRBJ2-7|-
TGTGCCTGGAGTACTATTTGGACAGGGGGTTCCTACGAGCAGTACTTC
CAWSTIWTGGSYEQYF
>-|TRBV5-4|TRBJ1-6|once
TGTGCCAGCAGCTTGGACTTCGACAGATATAATTCACCCCTCCACTTT
CASSLDFDRYNSPLHF
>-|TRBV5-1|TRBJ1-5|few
TGCGCCAGCAGCTTGGCGGGAAGAGGGACCAATCAGCCCCAGCATTTT
CASSLAGRGTNQPQHF
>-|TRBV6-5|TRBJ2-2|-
TGTGCCAGCAGCCGGGACGTTTTCACCGGGGAGCTGTTTTTT
CASSRDVFTGELFF
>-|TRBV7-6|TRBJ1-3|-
TGTGCCAGCAGCTTAGATCCAGGACTCACGGGAAACACCATATATTTT
CASSLDPGLTGNTIYF
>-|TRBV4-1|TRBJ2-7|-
TGCGCCAGCAGCCAAGCCGGTGGCAGTCCCTCCCACGAGCAGTACTTC
CASSQAGGSPSHEQYF
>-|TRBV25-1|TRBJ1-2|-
TGTGCCCCACCTGACAGGTGCGGTGGCTACACCTTC
CAPPDRCGGYTF
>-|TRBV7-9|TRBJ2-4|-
TGTGCCAGCAGCTACAAAACGGGGGAAAACATTCAGTACTTC
CASSYKTGENIQYF
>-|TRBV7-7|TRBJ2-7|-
TGTGCCAGCAGCTTCCGACTAGATGGCGAGCAGTACTTC
CASSFRLDGEQYF
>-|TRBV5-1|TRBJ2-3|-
TGCGCCAGCAACGAGGGCAGAGACACAGATACGCAGTATTTT
CASNEGRDTDTQYF
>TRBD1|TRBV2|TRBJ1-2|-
TGTGCCAGCAATCCTACCGGGACAGGGGGCGCCAAGGATGGCTACACCTTC
CASNPTGTGGAKDGYTF
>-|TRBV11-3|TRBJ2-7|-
TGTGCCAGCAGCTTCGGGCCGCTTGTGGACGAGCAGTACTTC
CASSFGPLVDEQYF
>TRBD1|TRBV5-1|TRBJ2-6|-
TGCGCCAGCAGCTTACAGGGGGTCGATGGGGCCAACGTCCTGACTTTC
CASSLQGVDGANVLTF
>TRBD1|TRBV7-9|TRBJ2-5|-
TGTGCCAGCAGCCCCACGTCAGGGGGAGAGACCCAGTACTTC
CASSPTSGGETQYF
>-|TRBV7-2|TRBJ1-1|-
TGTGCCAGCAGCTTAAAAAGGGACACTGAAGCTTTCTTT
CASSLKRDTEAFF
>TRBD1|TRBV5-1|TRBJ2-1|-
TGCGCCAGCAGCTTGGGTGGGGGACAGGGATCCAATGAGCAGTTCTTC
CASSLGGGQGSNEQFF
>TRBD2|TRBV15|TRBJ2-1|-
TGTGCCACCAGCAGAGTCGGGACTAGCGGTAACAATGAGCAGTTCTTC
CATSRVGTSGNNEQFF
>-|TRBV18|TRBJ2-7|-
TGTGCCAGCTCACCAAGGCACAATTCCTACGAGCAGTACTTC
CASSPRHNSYEQYF
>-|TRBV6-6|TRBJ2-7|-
TGTGCCACCTCGCTTCGGGGGTACGAGCAGTACTTC
CATSLRGYEQYF
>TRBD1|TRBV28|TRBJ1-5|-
TGTGCCAGCACCCGGGGACAGCATAGCAATCAGCCCCAGCATTTT
CASTRGQHSNQPQHF
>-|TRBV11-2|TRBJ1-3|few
TGTGCCAGCAGCTTACCCACCGGGTCCCGAGGCGGAAACACCATATATTTT
CASSLPTGSRGGNTIYF
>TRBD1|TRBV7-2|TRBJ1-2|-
TGTGCCAGCAGCTGGGACAGGGAGTTATCTTATGGCTACACCTTC
CASSWDRELSYGYTF
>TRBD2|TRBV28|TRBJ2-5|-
TGTGCCAGCAGATCATCCAGCGGGAGTGGTCAAGAGACCCAGTACTTC
CASRSSSGSGQETQYF
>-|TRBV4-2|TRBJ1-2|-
TGTGCCAGCCAGTTTCGGGGGGACTATGGCTACACCTTC
CASQFRGDYGYTF
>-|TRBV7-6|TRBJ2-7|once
TGTGCCAGCAGCTTAGCCGTGACTAGCTACGAGCAGTACTTC
CASSLAVTSYEQYF
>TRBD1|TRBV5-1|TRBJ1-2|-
TGCGCCAGCAGCTTGGGGGACAGGGACCTAGGGGGCTACACCTTC
CASSLGDRDLGGYTF
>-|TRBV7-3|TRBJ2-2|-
TGTGCCAGCAGCCCCCGGAGAAGCGGAGAGCCCGGGGAGCTGTTTTTT
CASSPRRSGEPGELFF
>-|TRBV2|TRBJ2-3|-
TGTGCCAGCACCAGAACAGGCCGCACAGATACGCAGTATTTT
CASTRTGRTDTQYF
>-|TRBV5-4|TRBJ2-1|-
TGTGCCAGCAGCCCCCCATTCTACAATGAGCAGTTCTTC
CASSPPFYNEQFF
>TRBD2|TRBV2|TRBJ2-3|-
TGTGCCAGCACGGGGGGTACAGATACGCAGTATTTT
CASTGGTDTQYF
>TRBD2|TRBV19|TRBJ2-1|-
TGTGCCAGTACCTATTCCAGTACTAGCGGGGGAAACAATGAGCAGTTCTTC
CASTYSSTSGGNNEQFF
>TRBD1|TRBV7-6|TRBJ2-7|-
TGTGCCAGCAGCTTAGAACAGGGGTTGACCTACGAGCAGTACTTC
CASSLEQGLTYEQYF
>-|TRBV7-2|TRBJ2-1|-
TGTGCCACCCAGTTTACCTTTTACAATGAGCAGTTCTTC
CATQFTFYNEQFF
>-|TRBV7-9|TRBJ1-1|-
TGTGCCAGCAGCTTAGCAGGGAACACTGAAGCTTTCTTT
CASSLAGNTEAFF
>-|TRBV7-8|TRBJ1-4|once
TGTGCCAGCAGCTTACGAATCGGGGCACTGGCAGATGAAAAACTGTTTTTT
CASSLRIGALADEKLFF
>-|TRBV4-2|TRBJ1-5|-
TGTGCCAGCAGCCAAGATAACAGCCTTGGCAATCAGCCCCAGCATTTT
CASSQDNSLGNQPQHF
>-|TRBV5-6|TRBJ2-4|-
TGTGCCAGCAGCCCACAGCAGCTCAAAAACATTCAGTACTTC
CASSPQQLKNIQYF